This T cell receptor (beta chain) was identified in a study of blood T cell repertoires in COVID-19. TCRdb's copy holds only in-frame clones and misses some; the assay was immunoSEQ multiplex PCR. The sample records about 270,000 clones, approximately 86% being singletons. V shed 4 bases and J shed 4 bases, with 14 bases lying between them. The CDR3 spans 14 residues. Germline values: CDR1 KGHSH, CDR2 LQKENI. This TCR was sampled from a woman in her 70s with COVID-19, enrolled during active disease. Sequencing was carried out using peripheral blood. V is TRBV18 and J is TRBJ2-7; D is perhaps TRBD1 (6 bases). CDR3: CASSQNRDSYEQYF. The CDR3 nucleotides read TGTGCCAGCTCACAAAACAGGGATTCTTACGAGCAGTACTTC.